Listed here is a single TCR beta chain. Its target is unknown. The sample is drawn from a study of PD-1 blockade in classical Hodgkin lymphoma. Study outcomes and limitations: Prior to therapy, complete responders displayed diversity much like that of newly diagnosed patients. Compared with baseline, CD4+ but not CD8+ TCR diversity had risen significantly by C4D1. Reported baseline diversity: healthy donors highest, relapsed/refractory patients lowest.

This CDR3 contains 17 residues. CDR1 and CDR2 (germline): MNHEY, SMNVEV (reference sequence). With V trimmed by 5 bases and J by 0 bases, 9 bases remained unmatched. Assay: immunoSEQ multiplex PCR; the TCRdb copy retains only in-frame clones and omits some. The table shows fewer than 100,000 clones, with about 93% occurring only once. The time point was: cycle 4 day 1 (C4D1), after more than five weeks of nivolumab. Every one of the patients relapsed after autologous stem cell transplantation (brentuximab vedotin exposure was variable). Progressive disease, partial response or complete response was each patient's best response.

The V and J genes are TRBV27 and TRBJ2-2, with 7 positions matching TRBD2. This specimen consisted of peripheral blood mononuclear cells (PBMCs), obtained before the fourth cycle of nivolumab. This clonotype originated in a human donor with classical Hodgkin lymphoma. This CDR3 is CASSPRSSGTNTGELFF. CDR3 nucleotide sequence: TGTGCCAGCAGTCCCCGTTCTAGCGGAACGAACACCGGGGAGCTGTTTTTT.